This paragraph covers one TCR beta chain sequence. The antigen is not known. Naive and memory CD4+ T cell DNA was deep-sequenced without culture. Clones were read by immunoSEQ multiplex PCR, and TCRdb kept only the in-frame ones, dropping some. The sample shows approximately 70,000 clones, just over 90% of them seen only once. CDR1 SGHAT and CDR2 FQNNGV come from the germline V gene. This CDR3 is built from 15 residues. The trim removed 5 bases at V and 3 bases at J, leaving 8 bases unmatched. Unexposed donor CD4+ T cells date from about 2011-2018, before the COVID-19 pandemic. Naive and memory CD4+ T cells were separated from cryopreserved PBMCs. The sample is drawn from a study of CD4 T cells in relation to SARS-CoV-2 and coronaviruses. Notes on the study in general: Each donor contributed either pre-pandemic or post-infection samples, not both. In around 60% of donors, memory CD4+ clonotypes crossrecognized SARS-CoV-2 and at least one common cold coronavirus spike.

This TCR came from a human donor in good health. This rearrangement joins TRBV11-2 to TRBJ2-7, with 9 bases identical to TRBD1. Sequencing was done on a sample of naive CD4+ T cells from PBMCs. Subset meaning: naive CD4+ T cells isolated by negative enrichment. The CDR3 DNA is TGTGCCAGCAGCCCACGGACAGGGGCTAGCTACGAGCAGTACTTC. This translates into CASSPRTGASYEQYF.